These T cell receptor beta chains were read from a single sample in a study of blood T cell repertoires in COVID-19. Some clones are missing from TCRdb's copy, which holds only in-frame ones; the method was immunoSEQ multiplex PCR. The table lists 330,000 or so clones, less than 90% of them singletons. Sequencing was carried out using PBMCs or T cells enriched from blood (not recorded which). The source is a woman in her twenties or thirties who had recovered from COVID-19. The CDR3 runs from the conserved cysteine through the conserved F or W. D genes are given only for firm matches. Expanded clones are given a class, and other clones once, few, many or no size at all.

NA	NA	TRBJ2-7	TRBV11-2	TGTGCCAGCAGCTACGGGTACGAGCAGTACTTC	CASSYGYEQYF
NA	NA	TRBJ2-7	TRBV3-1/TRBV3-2	TGTGCCAGCAGCCAAGAAGGGGGGGACGAGCAGTACTTC	CASSQEGGDEQYF
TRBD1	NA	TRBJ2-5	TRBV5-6	TGTGCCAGCAGCCAGGGACAGGGTGGAGAGACCCAGTACTTC	CASSQGQGGETQYF
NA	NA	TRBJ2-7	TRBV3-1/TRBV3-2	TGTGCCAGCAGCCAACCTCAGGGAGGAACCTACGAGCAGTACTTC	CASSQPQGGTYEQYF
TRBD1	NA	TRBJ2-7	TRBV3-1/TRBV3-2	TGTGCCAGCAGCCTACGACAGGGGCATTACGAGCAGTACTTC	CASSLRQGHYEQYF
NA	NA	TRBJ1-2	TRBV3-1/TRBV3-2	TGTGCCAGCAGCTCTCTGAGTGCCGGGACACCTAACTATGGCTACACCTTC	CASSSLSAGTPNYGYTF
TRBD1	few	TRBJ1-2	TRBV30	TGTGCCTGGGGACAGGGGGCCGATGGCTACACCTTC	CAWGQGADGYTF
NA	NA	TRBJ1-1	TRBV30	TGTGCCTGGACAGGGGTTTTGAATGGTGAAGCTTTCTTT	CAWTGVLNGEAFF
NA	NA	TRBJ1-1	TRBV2	TGTGCCAGCAGTCGTGGTCCGATGGGACAACCGGAGGCTTTCTTT	CASSRGPMGQPEAFF
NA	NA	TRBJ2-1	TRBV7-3	TGTGCCAGCAGCTCCCGACTAGGCGATGAGCAGTTCTTC	CASSSRLGDEQFF
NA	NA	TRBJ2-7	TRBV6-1	TGTGCCAGCAGTGAAGACCAGTGGGGGCTGCTTGGAGGCGAGCAGTACTTC	CASSEDQWGLLGGEQYF
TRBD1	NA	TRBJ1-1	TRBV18	TGTGCCAGCTCACCATTGGACAGGGGAGGTGAAGCTTTCTTT	CASSPLDRGGEAFF
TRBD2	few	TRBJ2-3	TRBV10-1	TGCGCCAGCAGCCTAGCGGGAGACGGAGATACGCAGTATTTT	CASSLAGDGDTQYF
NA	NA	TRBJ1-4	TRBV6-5	TGTGCCAGCAGTAGACAATACCCAACTAATGAAAAACTGTTTTTT	CASSRQYPTNEKLFF
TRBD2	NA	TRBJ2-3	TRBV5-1	TGCGCCAGCAGCTTCGCATTAGCGGGAGGGGCAGATACGCAGTATTTT	CASSFALAGGADTQYF
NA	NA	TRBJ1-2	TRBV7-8	TGTGCCAGCAGCTCCCCGGGTCCCCTCGAACTATATGGCTACACCTTC	CASSSPGPLELYGYTF
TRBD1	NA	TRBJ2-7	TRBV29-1	TGCAGCGTTGAAGACCGAGGGACAGGGGGCGCGCCCCGCTACGAGCAGTACTTC	CSVEDRGTGGAPRYEQYF
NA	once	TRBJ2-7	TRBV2	TGTGCCAGCAGTGAAGCGCTTTCGTGGACAGTCAGCTACGAGCAGTACTTC	CASSEALSWTVSYEQYF
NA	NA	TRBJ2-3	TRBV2	TGTGCCAGCAGTGATCCGGTCGGGAGTCCCACAGATACGCAGTATTTT	CASSDPVGSPTDTQYF
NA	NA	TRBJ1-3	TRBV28	TGTGCCAGCAGTCCTGGACAGAGAGCTGGAAACACCATATATTTT	CASSPGQRAGNTIYF
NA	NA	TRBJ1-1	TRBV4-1	TGCGCCAGCACCAACAAGGGGGGGTACGCTGAAGCTTTCTTT	CASTNKGGYAEAFF
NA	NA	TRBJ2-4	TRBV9	TGTGCCAGCAGCGTAGGTGGCACCAAAAACATTCAGTACTTC	CASSVGGTKNIQYF
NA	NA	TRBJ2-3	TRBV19	TGTGCCAGTAGTATGGGCCGGGAGTGGGGCACAGATACGCAGTATTTT	CASSMGREWGTDTQYF
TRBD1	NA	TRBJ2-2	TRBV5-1	TGCGCCAGCAGCCAGGGACAGGCCGCGAACACCGGGGAGCTGTTTTTT	CASSQGQAANTGELFF
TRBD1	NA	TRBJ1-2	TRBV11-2	TGTGCCAGCAGCTTAGAACGACAGGGGAGCTATGGCTACACCTTC	CASSLERQGSYGYTF
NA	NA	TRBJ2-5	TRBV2	TGTGCCAGCTACGACCGGGACATCCAAGAGACCCAGTACTTC	CASYDRDIQETQYF
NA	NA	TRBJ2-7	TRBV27	TGTGCCAGCAGTCCGGACAGACCATACGAGCAGTACTTC	CASSPDRPYEQYF
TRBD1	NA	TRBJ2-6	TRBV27	TGTGCCAGCAGTTCCACATATCCGGGACAGGGGCTTCCCGCCTCTGGGGCCAACGTCCTGACTTTC	CASSSTYPGQGLPASGANVLTF
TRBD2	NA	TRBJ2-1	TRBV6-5	TGTGCCAGCAGTTACACGGTACTAGCGACTGAGCAGTTCTTC	CASSYTVLATEQFF
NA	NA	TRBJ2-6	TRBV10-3	TGTGCCATCAAGGGGCAGGGTGCGACTGGGGCCAACGTCCTGACTTTC	CAIKGQGATGANVLTF
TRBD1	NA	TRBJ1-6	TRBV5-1	TGCGCCAGCAGCTTGGATACTGACAGGGGAACACCCCTCCACTTT	CASSLDTDRGTPLHF
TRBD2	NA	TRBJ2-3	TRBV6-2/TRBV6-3	TGTGCCAGCAGCCTATCAGCGGGAGGCTCAGATACGCAGTATTTT	CASSLSAGGSDTQYF
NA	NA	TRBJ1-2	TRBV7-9	TGTGCCAGCAGCTTAGGAGACTATGGCTACACCTTC	CASSLGDYGYTF